This note documents a single T cell receptor (beta chain) sequence. This specimen comes from a study of long-term antiretroviral therapy in people with HIV. With survey level as its setting, the immunoSEQ assay was v3.0. TCRdb's table, derived via immunoSEQ multiplex PCR, lists solely in-frame clones and lacks some. Of about 22,000 clones in the sample, around 85% are singletons; the top ten hold 9% to 15%. The CDR3 contains 17 residues. The germline V and J ends were trimmed by 3 bases and 4 bases, with 19 bases remaining between them. Germline V gene lookup returns CDR1 LNHNV and CDR2 YYDKDF (reference sequence).

This clonotype originated in a middle-aged man with HIV. This sample comprised unsorted PBMCs, obtained 1.6 years after starting antiretroviral therapy. The gene calls are TRBV15 and TRBJ1-5; tentative D call: TRBD1 (6 bases). CDR3 sequence: CATSRDIGTSINQPQHF. CDR3 DNA sequence: TGTGCCACCAGCAGGGACATAGGGACAAGTATAAATCAGCCCCAGCATTTT.